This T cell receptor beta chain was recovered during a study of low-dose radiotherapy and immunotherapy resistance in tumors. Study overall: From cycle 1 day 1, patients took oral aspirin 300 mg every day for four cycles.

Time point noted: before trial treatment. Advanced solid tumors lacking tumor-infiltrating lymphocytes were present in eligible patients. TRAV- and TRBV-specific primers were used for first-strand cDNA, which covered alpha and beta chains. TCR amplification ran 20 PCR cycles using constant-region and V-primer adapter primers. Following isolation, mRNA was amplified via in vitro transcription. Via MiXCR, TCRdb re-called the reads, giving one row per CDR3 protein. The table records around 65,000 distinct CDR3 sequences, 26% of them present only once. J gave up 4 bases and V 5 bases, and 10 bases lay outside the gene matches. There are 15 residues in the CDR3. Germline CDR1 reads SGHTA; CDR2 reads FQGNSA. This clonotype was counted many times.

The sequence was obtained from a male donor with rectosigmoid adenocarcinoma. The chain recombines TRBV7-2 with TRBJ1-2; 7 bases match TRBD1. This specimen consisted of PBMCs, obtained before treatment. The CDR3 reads CASSVGTALFYGYTF. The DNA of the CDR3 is TGTGCCAGCAGCGTAGGGACAGCCCTCTTCTATGGCTACACCTTC.